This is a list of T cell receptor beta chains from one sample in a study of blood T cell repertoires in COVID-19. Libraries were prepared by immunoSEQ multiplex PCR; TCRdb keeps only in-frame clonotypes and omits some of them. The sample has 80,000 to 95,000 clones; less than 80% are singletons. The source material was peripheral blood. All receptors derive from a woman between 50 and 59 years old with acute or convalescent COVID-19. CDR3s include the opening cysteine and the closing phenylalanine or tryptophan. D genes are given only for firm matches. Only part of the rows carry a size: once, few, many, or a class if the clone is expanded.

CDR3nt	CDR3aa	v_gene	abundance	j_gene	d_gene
TGTGCCAGCAGCCCGTACAGGGGCACTGAAGCTTTCTTT	CASSPYRGTEAFF	TRBV11-1	few	TRBJ1-1	TRBD1
TGTGCCTGGAGTGTTGCACAGGGTGAGTGGGGCACTGAAGCTTTCTTT	CAWSVAQGEWGTEAFF	TRBV30	few	TRBJ1-1	.
TGTGCCAGCAGTGTCATCCAGGGGAATTCACCCCTCCACTTT	CASSVIQGNSPLHF	TRBV27	few	TRBJ1-6	.
TGTGCCAGCAGCCCGACCAAATGGGGGCGCGCTGAAGCTTTCTTT	CASSPTKWGRAEAFF	TRBV27	.	TRBJ1-1	.
TGTGCCAGCAGGATCACAGGAGTCCCCTATGGCTACACCTTC	CASRITGVPYGYTF	TRBV2	.	TRBJ1-2	.
TGTGCCAGCAGCCCTTACGGGGGTAGCGTCACTGAAGCTTTCTTT	CASSPYGGSVTEAFF	TRBV6-2/TRBV6-3	.	TRBJ1-1	.
TGCGCCAGCAGCTTGGCACGGGGGATCCAAGAGACCCAGTACTTC	CASSLARGIQETQYF	TRBV5-1	.	TRBJ2-5	.
TGCGCCAGCAGCCTGGTTGCGGGGATGAACACTGAAGCTTTCTTT	CASSLVAGMNTEAFF	TRBV4-3	.	TRBJ1-1	.
TGTGCCAGCAGCATCGACTCACTAGCCAACTATGGCTACACCTTC	CASSIDSLANYGYTF	TRBV5-5	.	TRBJ1-2	.
TGTGCCAGCAGCCAGGGGGGGACCCAGTACTTC	CASSQGGTQYF	TRBV3-1/TRBV3-2	.	TRBJ2-5	.
TGCAGCGTTACGACAGGGGGCAGAGAGACCCAGTACTTC	CSVTTGGRETQYF	TRBV29-1	.	TRBJ2-5	TRBD1
TGTGCCAGCAGTTTGACCGGACTAGCGGGGGGGAAGAGCGGGGAGCTGTTTTTT	CASSLTGLAGGKSGELFF	TRBV27	.	TRBJ2-2	TRBD2
TGCGCCAGCAGCTTGGCCGGACTAGCTACCTACAATGAGCAGTTCTTC	CASSLAGLATYNEQFF	TRBV5-1	.	TRBJ2-1	TRBD2
TGCGCCAGCAGCCGGAGTCCCAGGGGGACTGGAAACACCATATATTTT	CASSRSPRGTGNTIYF	TRBV4-3	.	TRBJ1-3	TRBD1
TGTGCCAGCAGTCCTGACACCTACGAGCAGTACTTC	CASSPDTYEQYF	TRBV6-5	.	TRBJ2-7	.
TGTGCCAGCAACCCCGGGACAGGGGACCGCCGATGCAGCTTC	CASNPGTGDRRCSF	TRBV28	few	TRBJ2-7	TRBD1
TGTGCCGCCGTCAGGGGCAATCAGCCCCAGCATTTT	CAAVRGNQPQHF	TRBV28	.	TRBJ1-5	.
TGTGCCAGTAGTATTGGGCAGTATAATTCACCCCTCCACTTT	CASSIGQYNSPLHF	TRBV19	.	TRBJ1-6	.
TGTGCCAGCAGCCCACGGCGGGGGCACTCCTACGAGCAGTACTTC	CASSPRRGHSYEQYF	TRBV7-2	.	TRBJ2-7	.
TGTGCCAGCAGCCGGAGTTTTGGCACAGATACGCAGTATTTT	CASSRSFGTDTQYF	TRBV11-2	.	TRBJ2-3	.
TGTGCCAGCAGCCTTAACTACGAGCAGTACTTC	CASSLNYEQYF	TRBV14	.	TRBJ2-7	.
TGTGCCAGCAGCCTCGAGCGGGGGTTCAGGGAGACCCAGTACTTC	CASSLERGFRETQYF	TRBV14	.	TRBJ2-5	TRBD2
TGTGCCAGCAGCTTTCTCGCTAGCGGGGGGCGGGCAGATACGCAGTATTTT	CASSFLASGGRADTQYF	TRBV7-2	.	TRBJ2-3	TRBD2
TGCGCCAGCCTGACAGGGGACACTGAAGCTTTCTTT	CASLTGDTEAFF	TRBV10-2	few	TRBJ1-1	TRBD1
TGTGCCAGTAGTATTGGAGTAGCGGGGGGGCGAGAGACCCAGTACTTC	CASSIGVAGGRETQYF	TRBV19	once	TRBJ2-5	TRBD2